These T cell receptor beta chains were read from a single sample in a study of blood T cell repertoires in COVID-19. Clones were sequenced by immunoSEQ multiplex PCR, and TCRdb holds only the in-frame ones, with some missing. The sample shows about 210,000 clones, roughly 88% of them seen only once. The sequenced material came from PBMCs or T cells enriched from blood (not recorded which). These TCRs come from a middle-aged man with acute COVID-19. Each CDR3 is given with its conserved first and last residue. Fields, in order: D gene, clone size, V gene, J gene, CDR3 protein, CDR3 DNA. A D gene is named only where the DNA matches it firmly. Some rows have no size entry. The others give once, few or many, or a class for an expanded clone.

D: NA; size: NA; V: TRBV6-5; J: TRBJ2-5; CDR3: CASNVNSPETQYF; DNA: TGTGCCAGCAACGTAAACAGCCCAGAGACCCAGTACTTC
D: NA; size: NA; V: TRBV5-1; J: TRBJ1-2; CDR3: CASSSAGANYGYTF; DNA: TGCGCCAGCAGCTCGGCGGGAGCTAACTATGGCTACACCTTC
D: TRBD1; size: few; V: TRBV6-4; J: TRBJ2-3; CDR3: CASSESTGGEGTDTQYF; DNA: TGTGCCAGCAGTGAGTCCACAGGGGGCGAGGGCACAGATACGCAGTATTTT
D: NA; size: once; V: TRBV19; J: TRBJ1-5; CDR3: CASSQGNYQPQHF; DNA: TGTGCCAGTAGTCAGGGGAACTATCAGCCCCAGCATTTT
D: TRBD1; size: NA; V: TRBV6-5; J: TRBJ2-7; CDR3: CASRRTGDAYEQYF; DNA: TGTGCCAGCAGGAGGACAGGGGACGCCTACGAGCAGTACTTC
D: NA; size: NA; V: TRBV5-1; J: TRBJ2-1; CDR3: CASSFRGPRDGEQFF; DNA: TGCGCCAGCAGCTTTAGAGGGCCCAGAGACGGTGAGCAGTTCTTC
D: TRBD1; size: few; V: TRBV7-3; J: TRBJ1-6; CDR3: CASSEQGNNSPLHF; DNA: TGTGCCAGCAGCGAACAGGGGAATAATTCACCCCTCCACTTT
D: NA; size: NA; V: TRBV21-1; J: TRBJ2-5; CDR3: CASSNEGRDPAETQYF; DNA: TGTGCCAGCAGCAACGAAGGGCGGGACCCCGCGGAGACCCAGTACTTC
D: NA; size: NA; V: TRBV15; J: TRBJ2-4; CDR3: CATSREGRDKNIQYF; DNA: TGTGCCACCAGCAGAGAGGGGCGGGACAAAAACATTCAGTACTTC
D: TRBD2; size: NA; V: TRBV7-9; J: TRBJ2-7; CDR3: CASSYQTGGADEQYF; DNA: TGTGCCAGCAGCTACCAGACCGGGGGGGCAGACGAGCAGTACTTC
D: TRBD2; size: NA; V: TRBV6-2/TRBV6-3; J: TRBJ2-1; CDR3: CASSLGLEEDEQFF; DNA: TGTGCCAGCAGTCTCGGACTAGAAGAGGATGAGCAGTTCTTC
D: NA; size: NA; V: TRBV7-3; J: TRBJ2-3; CDR3: CASSLGADTQYF; DNA: TGTGCCAGCAGCTTAGGAGCAGATACGCAGTATTTT
D: NA; size: NA; V: TRBV29-1; J: TRBJ2-1; CDR3: CSVEVNGPNEQFF; DNA: TGCAGCGTTGAAGTGAACGGTCCCAATGAGCAGTTCTTC
D: NA; size: NA; V: TRBV19; J: TRBJ1-4; CDR3: CASTKTGKRWTNEKLFF; DNA: TGTGCCAGTACCAAAACAGGGAAACGGTGGACTAATGAAAAACTGTTTTTT
D: NA; size: NA; V: TRBV9; J: TRBJ2-1; CDR3: CASSHTSSYNEQFF; DNA: TGTGCCAGCAGCCATACTAGCTCCTACAATGAGCAGTTCTTC
D: NA; size: NA; V: TRBV19; J: TRBJ1-3; CDR3: CASNGRWSGNSGNTIYF; DNA: TGTGCCAGTAATGGGCGTTGGTCAGGAAACTCTGGAAACACCATATATTTT
D: NA; size: NA; V: TRBV7-3; J: TRBJ2-1; CDR3: CASSPTGSYNEQFF; DNA: TGTGCCAGCAGTCCAACTGGTTCCTACAATGAGCAGTTCTTC
D: TRBD2; size: NA; V: TRBV7-3; J: TRBJ2-1; CDR3: CASSLRTSGIHYNEQFF; DNA: TGTGCCAGCAGCCTTCGGACTAGCGGGATACACTACAATGAGCAGTTCTTC
D: NA; size: few; V: TRBV19; J: TRBJ2-1; CDR3: CASSTTHVQFF; DNA: TGTGCCAGTAGTACGACTCATGTGCAGTTCTTC
D: NA; size: NA; V: TRBV9; J: TRBJ1-1; CDR3: CASSVEDGRGTEAFF; DNA: TGTGCCAGCAGCGTCGAGGATGGCAGGGGCACTGAAGCTTTCTTT
D: NA; size: NA; V: TRBV3-1/TRBV3-2; J: TRBJ2-6; CDR3: CASSQGAGANVLTF; DNA: TGTGCCAGCAGCCAGGGCGCTGGGGCCAACGTCCTGACTTTC
D: NA; size: NA; V: TRBV4-1; J: TRBJ2-5; CDR3: CASSSNWALSSQYF; DNA: TGCGCCAGCAGCTCCAACTGGGCTTTGTCATCCCAGTACTTC
D: NA; size: NA; V: TRBV6-5; J: TRBJ2-5; CDR3: CASSFGRGWETQYF; DNA: TGTGCCAGCAGTTTCGGCAGGGGATGGGAGACCCAGTACTTC
D: NA; size: NA; V: TRBV11-3; J: TRBJ1-6; CDR3: CASSWTARGSPLHF; DNA: TGTGCCAGCAGTTGGACAGCCCGGGGCTCACCCCTCCACTTT
D: NA; size: NA; V: TRBV6-5; J: TRBJ1-1; CDR3: CASRQGPEAFF; DNA: TGTGCCAGCAGGCAGGGGCCTGAAGCTTTCTTT
D: TRBD2; size: NA; V: TRBV11-2; J: TRBJ2-5; CDR3: CASSPTPGLAAEETQYF; DNA: TGTGCCAGCAGCCCTACTCCGGGACTAGCGGCTGAAGAGACCCAGTACTTC
D: NA; size: once; V: TRBV27; J: TRBJ2-3; CDR3: CASSYSGENTDTQYF; DNA: TGTGCCAGCAGTTATTCGGGAGAGAACACAGATACGCAGTATTTT
D: TRBD1; size: NA; V: TRBV7-9; J: TRBJ2-7; CDR3: CASSLAGQGGHEQYF; DNA: TGTGCCAGCAGCCTTGCGGGACAGGGCGGACACGAGCAGTACTTC
D: TRBD1; size: NA; V: TRBV9; J: TRBJ2-7; CDR3: CASSADRGHSYEQYF; DNA: TGTGCCAGCAGCGCCGACAGGGGACACTCCTACGAGCAGTACTTC
D: NA; size: NA; V: TRBV20-1; J: TRBJ1-5; CDR3: CSASSGRGSNQPQHF; DNA: TGCAGTGCTAGTTCGGGGAGGGGAAGCAATCAGCCCCAGCATTTT
D: NA; size: once; V: TRBV7-5; J: TRBJ2-5; CDR3: CARSFPGTSGRAYFQETQYF; DNA: TGTGCCAGAAGCTTCCCCGGGACTAGCGGGAGGGCCTATTTTCAAGAGACCCAGTACTTC
D: TRBD1; size: NA; V: TRBV28; J: TRBJ1-1; CDR3: CASSIGQGAFLGTEAFF; DNA: TGTGCCAGCAGTATTGGACAGGGCGCCTTTCTGGGGACTGAAGCTTTCTTT
D: TRBD1; size: NA; V: TRBV2; J: TRBJ1-2; CDR3: CASSRSAGGDGYTF; DNA: TGTGCCAGCAGTCGTTCCGCAGGGGGCGACGGCTACACCTTC
D: NA; size: NA; V: TRBV7-2; J: TRBJ2-5; CDR3: CASSRGKETQYF; DNA: TGTGCCAGCAGCCGGGGTAAAGAGACCCAGTACTTC
D: TRBD1; size: NA; V: TRBV27; J: TRBJ2-5; CDR3: CASRSTGGLLQETQYF; DNA: TGTGCCAGCAGAAGTACAGGGGGGCTACTCCAAGAGACCCAGTACTTC
D: TRBD2; size: NA; V: TRBV9; J: TRBJ2-4; CDR3: CASSAGTSGDFNIQYF; DNA: TGTGCCAGCAGCGCCGGGACTAGCGGGGATTTTAACATTCAGTACTTC
D: TRBD2; size: NA; V: TRBV28; J: TRBJ2-1; CDR3: CASSWGLGNEQFF; DNA: TGTGCCAGCAGCTGGGGACTAGGAAATGAGCAGTTCTTC
D: NA; size: NA; V: TRBV5-6; J: TRBJ1-2; CDR3: CASHQGTGLYGYTF; DNA: TGTGCCAGCCACCAGGGAACAGGCCTCTATGGCTACACCTTC
D: TRBD1; size: NA; V: TRBV6-5; J: TRBJ1-6; CDR3: CASSYPEGQGHSPLHF; DNA: TGTGCCAGCAGTTACCCGGAGGGACAGGGGCACTCACCCCTCCACTTT
D: NA; size: NA; V: TRBV6-5; J: TRBJ1-2; CDR3: CASNSWQGGYTF; DNA: TGTGCCAGCAATAGCTGGCAAGGCGGCTACACCTTC
D: NA; size: once; V: TRBV10-1; J: TRBJ2-7; CDR3: CAPKRGPGLDEQYF; DNA: TGCGCCCCGAAAAGGGGTCCGGGTCTCGACGAGCAGTACTTC
D: NA; size: NA; V: TRBV12-5; J: TRBJ1-1; CDR3: CASGWDGGMAESNTEAFF; DNA: TGTGCTAGTGGTTGGGACGGGGGTATGGCAGAATCGAACACTGAAGCTTTCTTT
D: TRBD2; size: NA; V: TRBV24-1; J: TRBJ2-3; CDR3: CATSDLGGGTDTQYF; DNA: TGTGCCACCAGTGATTTGGGCGGGGGGACGGATACGCAGTATTTT